Listed below are T cell receptor beta chains from one sample, sequenced in a study of vaccination effects on CD4 cells after COVID-19. For these receptors, no antigen is known. Measured with immunoSEQ multiplex PCR; TCRdb has only the in-frame clones, and not every one. The top ten hold more than 0.95% of the sample, which has around 81,000 clones, around four fifths seen once. Material: CD4+ T cells from PBMCs cultured with HCoV-OC43 spike peptides, obtained after COVID-19 vaccination. The receptors were sampled from a human donor who received a COVID-19 vaccine. Each CDR3 is given without its conserved first and last residue. A D gene is named only where the DNA matches it firmly.

d_gene | v_gene | CDR3aa
- | TRBV4-1 | ASSPGPGDTGELF
TRBD2 | TRBV7-3 | ASSLMRTSGGTSTDTQY
TRBD2 | TRBV7-3 | ASSMLAGGDNEQF
TRBD1 | TRBV18 | ASSPPTGVGEKLF
- | TRBV19 | ASSISHAANYGYT
TRBD2 | TRBV24-1 | ATSDSPGGAGELF
TRBD1 | TRBV18 | ASSSDRAIAF
- | TRBV19 | ASSIIGAEAF
TRBD1 | TRBV18 | ASSLGTGGNQPQH
- | TRBV7-2 | ASSFNRGGQKNIQY
- | TRBV6-2/TRBV6-3 | ASSYSTGSVELF
- | TRBV2 | ASSERADTQY
- | TRBV6-5 | ASSYTRGVTEAF
TRBD1 | TRBV5-1 | ASSLLGQGVTGELF
TRBD2 | TRBV7-2 | ASSLNSGVQETQY
- | TRBV7-3 | ASSPTPGAEAF
TRBD2 | TRBV7-9 | ASSRGRRAGEETQY
TRBD1 | TRBV15 | ATSRDRGVTDTQY
- | TRBV5-1 | ASSSRGGRASNNYGYT
- | TRBV19 | ASGDQGRANEQF
- | TRBV5-4 | ASSLWDGRGYT
- | TRBV19 | ASTSLDSVSYGYT
TRBD1 | TRBV5-1 | ASSFRGGIYNEQF
TRBD1 | TRBV24-1 | ATSIPGTALNEQF
- | TRBV6-5 | ASRELQGAKNIQY
- | TRBV5-1 | ASSLRAGSLVETQY
TRBD2 | TRBV7-2 | ASILTSGGAWTGELF
TRBD2 | TRBV19 | ATRDQAGDETQY
TRBD2 | TRBV5-6 | ASSGLAESTDTQY
- | TRBV6-4 | ASSDSFWPDFNYGYT
- | TRBV5-1 | ASSPSAGDGKNIQY
- | TRBV5-1 | ASSLVGRSFGSPLH
TRBD1 | TRBV24-1 | ATSDPLTGDNEQF
- | TRBV12-3/TRBV12-4 | ASTRGRHGYT
TRBD1 | TRBV30 | AWSVSQGAGNTIY
- | TRBV5-1 | ASSWDGEKAF
- | TRBV28 | ASRLLNSPLH
- | TRBV2 | ASSKQNLPYNEQF
TRBD1 | TRBV10-3 | AIRGTGIGELF
- | TRBV27 | ASSFVGDNYGYT
- | TRBV4-1 | ASSQDWEQETQY
- | TRBV3-1/TRBV3-2 | ASSQDLVEEKLF
- | TRBV3-1/TRBV3-2 | ASSQGLFNEQF
TRBD1 | TRBV5-4 | ASSLADRANSPLH
- | TRBV7-2 | ASSGVGQIQETQY
- | TRBV12-3/TRBV12-4 | ASRLQGGQPQH